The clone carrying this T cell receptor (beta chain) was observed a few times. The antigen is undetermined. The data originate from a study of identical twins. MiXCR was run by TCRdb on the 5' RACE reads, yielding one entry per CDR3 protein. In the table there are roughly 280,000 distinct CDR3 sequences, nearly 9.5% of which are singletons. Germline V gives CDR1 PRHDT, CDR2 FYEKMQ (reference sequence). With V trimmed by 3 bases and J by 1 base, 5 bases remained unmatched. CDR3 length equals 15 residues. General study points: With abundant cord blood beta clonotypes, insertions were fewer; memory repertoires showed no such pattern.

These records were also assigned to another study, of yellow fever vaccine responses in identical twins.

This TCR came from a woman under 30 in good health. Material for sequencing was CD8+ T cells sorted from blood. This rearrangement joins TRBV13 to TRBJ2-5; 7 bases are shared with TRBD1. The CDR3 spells CASSFTRTGQETQYF. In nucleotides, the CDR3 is TGTGCCAGCAGCTTTACTAGGACAGGCCAAGAGACCCAGTACTTC.